This T cell receptor beta chain was found in a study of T-cell memory formation after mild COVID-19. This clonotype was seen more than once but under ten times. Its antigen is undetermined. TCRdb used MiXCR to reprocess the 5' RACE reads, holding one entry per CDR3 protein. The sample comprises hundreds of thousands of distinct CDR3 sequences, roughly an eighth of which are singletons, and approximately 20% rests with the top ten. The CDR3 has 14 residues. J lost 10 bases, V lost 3 bases, and 8 bases had no gene match. The germline gives CDR1 MGHDK, CDR2 SYGVNS. Study findings and constraints: Contracting CD4+ clones sat mainly in CM and EM; CD8+ in EMRA. Second-wave clones peaking on day 37 lacked confirmed SARS-CoV-2 specificity.

The source of this sequence is a man aged 18 to 29 who had mild COVID-19 (a few samples of this study predate the infection). Cell type and time point are not known. The sample consisted of PBMCs or a T cell subset sorted from them (not recorded which). The J gene is TRBJ2-1, the V gene TRBV25-1; 8 positions agree with TRBD1. CDR3: CASSDPGQGKEQFF. In DNA, the CDR3 is TGTGCCAGCAGTGACCCCGGACAGGGTAAGGAGCAGTTCTTC.